What follows are 21 T cell receptor beta chains derived from one specimen sequenced in a study of blood T cell repertoires in COVID-19. TCRdb's copy holds only in-frame clones and misses some; the assay was immunoSEQ multiplex PCR. Of fewer than 250,000 clones listed, around 83% are singletons. Sample: PBMCs or T cells enriched from blood (not recorded which). These TCRs come from a woman under 40 who had been exposed to COVID-19.

A remark on this clone: Other nucleotide sequences from this sample produce the same CDR3. The CDR3 nucleotides read TGTGCCAGCTCACCTGACAGGAACTATGGCTACACCTTC. Translated: CASSPDRNYGYTF. This sequence joins TRBV18 and TRBJ1-2; maybe TRBD1 (6 bases). V lost 3 bases, J lost 2 bases, and 7 bases lay in between. Germline V gene lookup returns CDR1 KGHSH and CDR2 LQKENI. The CDR3 contains 13 residues.

The chain joins TRBV6-6 to TRBJ1-1; the match to TRBD1 covers 9 bases. The V gene end was trimmed by 5 bases and the J gene end by 1 base; junction bases not matched to a gene: 5. This CDR3 comprises 15 residues. Germline lookup yields CDR1 MNHNY and CDR2 SVGAGI (reference sequence). The CDR3 reads CASSQGQGRNTEAFF. The CDR3 nucleotides are TGTGCCAGCAGTCAGGGACAGGGTCGGAACACTGAAGCTTTCTTT.

In DNA form, the CDR3 reads TGTGCCAGCAGCAAAAGCCGGAGGCGGGGGATTGGTTTCTTC. Translated: CASSKSRRRGIGFF. This chain joins TRBV21-1 and TRBJ2-1; the listed D gene, TRBD2, was not tested against the DNA. TRBV21-1 is reported as a pseudogene. This CDR3 spans 14 amino acids.

A few counts support this clone. The V and J genes are TRBV18 and TRBJ2-1; D uncertain. Germline CDR1 is KGHSH and CDR2 is LQKENI. CDR3 length: 13 amino acids. With 3 bases removed from V and 4 bases from J, the gap between germline ends came to 7 bases. CDR3 sequence: CASSPYRYNEQFF. The CDR3, as DNA: TGTGCCAGCTCACCGTACCGGTACAATGAGCAGTTCTTC.

The genes are TRBV6-5 and TRBJ2-1; the D gene is possibly TRBD1 (5 bases). The CDR3 runs to 14 residues. Trimming took off 2 bases at V and 3 bases at J, with 8 bases between the two ends. Germline values: CDR1 MNHEY, CDR2 SVGAGI. CDR3 protein: CASSYGHSYNEQFF. The CDR3 bases are TGTGCCAGCAGTTACGGACACAGCTACAATGAGCAGTTCTTC.

V is TRBV7-8 and J is TRBJ1-4, with 12 bases matching TRBD1. With 4 bases clipped from V and 7 bases from J, the junction kept 19 bases outside the gene matches. The CDR3 has 20 amino acids. CDR1 and CDR2 from the germline V gene are SGHVS and FQNEAQ. CDR3 nucleotides: TGTGCCAGCAGCTCCGTTCATGTCCGGGACAGGGGGCGTTTGCGTGAAAAACTGTTTTTT. Its protein product is CASSSVHVRDRGRLREKLFF.

J is TRBJ2-1 and V is TRBV6-5, with TRBD1 identical over 7 bases. Germline V lookup: CDR1 MNHEY, CDR2 SVGAGI. J gave up 0 bases and V 7 bases, and 6 bases lay outside the gene matches. The CDR3 length is 15 residues. For the CDR3, the DNA is TGTGCCAGCACCGGTGGGGACAGCTCCTACAATGAGCAGTTCTTC. This translates into CASTGGDSSYNEQFF.

This clone was seen a single time. The rearrangement uses TRBV3-1 (or the pseudogene TRBV3-2) and TRBJ2-5; 11 nucleotides match TRBD1. Germline assignment: CDR1 LGHDT and CDR2 YNNKEL (reference sequence). The CDR3 spans 16 residues. The ends lost 1 base at V and 5 bases at J; junction bases unmatched: 6. CDR3 sequence reads: CASSQAGTGGYETQYF. The CDR3 DNA sequence: TGTGCCAGCAGCCAAGCCGGGACAGGGGGTTATGAGACCCAGTACTTC.

This chain connects TRBV4-3 to TRBJ1-4; no definite D call. CDR3 length equals 16 residues. Germline V gene data show CDR1 as LGHNA and CDR2 as YSLEER. V dropped 1 base and J dropped 6 bases, with 15 bases sitting between them. The CDR3: CASSQAPPGEDEKLFF. In DNA form, the CDR3 reads TGCGCCAGCAGCCAAGCCCCTCCTGGCGAGGATGAAAAACTGTTTTTT.

The V gene is TRBV29-1, the J gene TRBJ2-1, with 12 bases lining up with TRBD2. Germline V gene lookup returns CDR1 SQVTM and CDR2 ANQGSEA. The V gene end was trimmed by 6 bases and the J gene end by 9 bases; junction bases not matched to a gene: 12. CDR3 length equals 15 residues. The CDR3 here is CSVAPTSGGYIEQFF. CDR3 in DNA: TGCAGCGTCGCTCCAACTAGCGGGGGGTATATTGAGCAGTTCTTC.

This chain connects TRBV2 to TRBJ1-5, with 8 bases fitting TRBD1. This CDR3 is 15 amino acids long. The V and J ends lost 6 bases and 0 bases, in that order; junction bases with no gene match: 4. CDR1 and CDR2 from the germline V gene are SNHLY and FYNNEI. CDR3 DNA sequence: TGTGCCAGCAGGGGGACAGGCCATAGCAATCAGCCCCAGCATTTT. Translation gives CASRGTGHSNQPQHF.

The J gene is TRBJ2-3, the V gene TRBV6-5; the match to TRBD1 covers 8 bases. The ends lost 5 bases at V and 3 bases at J; junction bases unmatched: 7. The CDR3 contains 15 residues. CDR1 and CDR2 (germline): MNHEY, SVGAGI. CDR3 in DNA: TGTGCCAGCAGTACCAGAAGACAGGGGACAGATACGCAGTATTTT. Encoded protein: CASSTRRQGTDTQYF.

The CDR3 here is CASSSDRLEGSNQPQHF. The CDR3, as DNA: TGTGCCAGCAGCTCGGACAGACTGGAAGGGAGCAATCAGCCCCAGCATTTT. This sequence joins TRBV7-8 and TRBJ1-5, with a tentative D call TRBD1 (6 bases). The V end was cut by 4 bases, the J end by 1 base, with 17 bases between. The CDR3 contains 17 residues. Germline V gene data show CDR1 as SGHVS and CDR2 as FQNEAQ.

V gene TRBV7-8 combines with J gene TRBJ2-2; D unresolved. Germline V gives CDR1 SGHVS, CDR2 FQNEAQ. This CDR3 has 14 residues. Deletions cut 1 base from V and 2 bases from J, with 5 bases between. The chain's CDR3 is CASSLVRNTGELFF. CDR3 sequence (DNA): TGTGCCAGCAGCTTAGTGCGTAACACCGGGGAGCTGTTTTTT.

Comment on this clone: Other nucleotide sequences in the sample specify the same CDR3. The V gene is TRBV27, the J gene TRBJ2-6, with D tentatively TRBD1 (5 bases). The CDR3 has 15 residues. Germline CDR1 MNHEY, CDR2 SMNVEV (reference sequence). Trimming left V 6 bases short and J 0 bases short, with 9 bases between. CDR3 bases: TGTGCCAGCAGCCCTAGGGGCTCTGGGGCCAACGTCCTGACTTTC. Translation gives CASSPRGSGANVLTF.

This clone was detected a few times. This chain links TRBV6-5 with TRBJ1-1; D unresolved. Deletions cut 5 bases from V and 3 bases from J, with 16 bases between. This CDR3 contains 15 residues. Germline assignment: CDR1 MNHEY and CDR2 SVGAGI. CDR3 nucleotide sequence: TGTGCCAGCAGTCCCCAGACAAGTGATCACACTGAAGCTTTCTTT. It yields the protein CASSPQTSDHTEAFF.

The J gene is TRBJ2-5, the V gene TRBV5-1, with 7 positions matching TRBD1. V lost 4 bases to trimming and J lost 0 bases; unmatched junction nucleotides: 0. Per the germline V gene, CDR1 is SGHRS and CDR2 is YFSETQ. CDR3 size: 13 residues. The CDR3 protein is CASSGQDQETQYF. The CDR3 DNA is TGCGCCAGCAGCGGACAGGACCAAGAGACCCAGTACTTC.

This sequence joins TRBV7-9 and TRBJ1-4; possibly TRBD1 for D (6 bases). Germline CDR1 SEHNR, CDR2 FQNEAQ (reference sequence). This CDR3 has 16 amino acids. V lost 2 bases to trimming and J lost 7 bases, with 17 bases between them. In DNA form, the CDR3 reads TGTGCCAGCAGCTTAAGTAGGGGGGGCGCGCTTGAAAAACTGTTTTTT. Residues: CASSLSRGGALEKLFF.

This clone has only a few counts. This sequence joins TRBV23-1 and TRBJ1-5, with 8 bases aligning to TRBD1. TRBV23-1 is designated an ORF whose function remains uncertain. The CDR3 consists of 17 residues. J gave up 2 bases and V 4 bases, and 10 bases lay outside the gene matches. The CDR3: CASSRITGGGRNQPQHF. DNA of the CDR3: TGCGCCAGCAGTCGCATCACAGGGGGAGGGCGCAATCAGCCCCAGCATTTT.

This chain connects TRBV3-1 (or the pseudogene TRBV3-2) to TRBJ1-2, with 7 positions matching TRBD1. The J segment lost 8 bases and the V segment lost 0 bases, leaving 12 bases of the junction unmatched. In germline, CDR1 is LGHDT, CDR2 YNNKEL (reference sequence). CDR3 length: 16 amino acids. The CDR3 loop reads CASSQDRGQWTGGYTF. The CDR3 DNA follows: TGTGCCAGCAGCCAAGATCGGGGACAGTGGACGGGAGGCTACACCTTC.

The rearrangement links TRBV6-5 to TRBJ2-1; TRBD2 is a possible D gene (10 bases). Germline CDR1 is MNHEY and CDR2 is SVGAGI. CDR3 size: 15 residues. V lost 7 bases and J lost 7, with 20 bases in between. The CDR3 DNA is TGTGCCAGCACCTATAGCGGGGGGACAGGGAATGAGCAGTTCTTC. Amino acids: CASTYSGGTGNEQFF.